The clone carrying this T cell receptor beta chain came up many times. The antigen remains undetermined. TCRdb fed the multiplex PCR reads into MiXCR, producing one record per CDR3 protein. In the table there are 150,000 to 200,000 distinct CDR3 sequences, roughly 30% of which are singletons. Samples came from axillary lymph nodes draining the breast cancer. The data belong to a study of breast tumors, draining lymph nodes, adjacent tissues. Study-wide findings and caveats: The lymph node origin of tumor T cells was framed as consistent with a hypothesis, not demonstrated. Tumors had less TCR diversity than lymph nodes, more than nontumor tissue.

The CDR3 has 13 amino acids. Between the trimmed V and J ends, which lost 1 base and 5 bases, there was a span of 8 bases. Germline lookup yields CDR1 SGHTA and CDR2 FQGTGA. This chain connects TRBV7-3 to TRBJ1-2; D unclear. This TCR was recovered from a female donor with breast cancer. Some clones in this sample may be carry-over from other donors' samples. The sample taken for sequencing was axillary lymph node tissue. CDR3 coding DNA: TGTGCCAGCAGCTTAATGTCAGCGTATGGCTACACCTTC. Translated, it gives CASSLMSAYGYTF.